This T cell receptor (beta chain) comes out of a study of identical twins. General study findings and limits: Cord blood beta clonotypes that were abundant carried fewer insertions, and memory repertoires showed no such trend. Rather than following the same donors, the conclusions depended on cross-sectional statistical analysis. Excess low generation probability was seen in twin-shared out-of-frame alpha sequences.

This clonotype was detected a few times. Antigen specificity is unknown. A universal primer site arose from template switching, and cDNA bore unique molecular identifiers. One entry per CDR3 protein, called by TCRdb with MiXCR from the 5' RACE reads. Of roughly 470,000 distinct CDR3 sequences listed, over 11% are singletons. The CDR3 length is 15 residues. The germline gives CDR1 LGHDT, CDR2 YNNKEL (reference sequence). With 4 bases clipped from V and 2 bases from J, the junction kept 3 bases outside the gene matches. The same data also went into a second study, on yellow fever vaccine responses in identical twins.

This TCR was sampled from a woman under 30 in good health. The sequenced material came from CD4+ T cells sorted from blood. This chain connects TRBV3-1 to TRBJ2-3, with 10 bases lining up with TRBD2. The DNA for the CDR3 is TGTGCCAGCAGCCTTAGCGGGGGGTACACAGATACGCAGTATTTT. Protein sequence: CASSLSGGYTDTQYF.